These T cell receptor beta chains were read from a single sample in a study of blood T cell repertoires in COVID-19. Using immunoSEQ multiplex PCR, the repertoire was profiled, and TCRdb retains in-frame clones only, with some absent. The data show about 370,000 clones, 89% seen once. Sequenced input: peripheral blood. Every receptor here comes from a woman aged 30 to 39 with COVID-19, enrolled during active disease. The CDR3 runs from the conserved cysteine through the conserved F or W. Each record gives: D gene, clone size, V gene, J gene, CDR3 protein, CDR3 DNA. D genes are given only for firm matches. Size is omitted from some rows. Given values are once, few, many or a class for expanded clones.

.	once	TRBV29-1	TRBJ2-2	CRVAGGGGYTGELFF	TGCCGCGTTGCCGGGGGAGGGGGGTACACCGGGGAGCTGTTTTTT
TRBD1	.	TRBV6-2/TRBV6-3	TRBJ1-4	CASSYSDRGNEKLFF	TGTGCCAGCAGTTACTCCGACAGGGGAAATGAAAAACTGTTTTTT
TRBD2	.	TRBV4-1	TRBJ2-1	CASSQTSGGGYNEQFF	TGCGCCAGCAGCCAGACCAGCGGGGGGGGATACAATGAGCAGTTCTTC
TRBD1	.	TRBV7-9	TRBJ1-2	CASSRDRGYGYTF	TGTGCCAGCAGCCGCGACAGGGGCTATGGCTACACCTTC
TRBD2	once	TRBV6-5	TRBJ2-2	CASSYSRSSGTGELFF	TGTGCCAGCAGTTACTCGAGGTCTAGCGGTACCGGGGAGCTGTTTTTT
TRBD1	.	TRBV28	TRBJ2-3	CASSQRTGGADTQYF	TGTGCCAGCAGTCAGCGGACAGGGGGCGCAGATACGCAGTATTTT
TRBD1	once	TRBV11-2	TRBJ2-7	CASSRQGGSYEQYF	TGTGCCAGCAGCAGACAGGGGGGGAGCTACGAGCAGTACTTC
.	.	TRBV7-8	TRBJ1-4	CASSPVYGRGGEKLFF	TGTGCCAGCAGCCCAGTCTACGGGCGCGGAGGTGAAAAACTGTTTTTT
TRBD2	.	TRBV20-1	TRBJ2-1	CSASASGGAYEQFF	TGCAGTGCTAGTGCTAGCGGGGGGGCTTATGAGCAGTTCTTC
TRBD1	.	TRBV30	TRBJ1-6	CAWSGGTGDSPLHF	TGTGCCTGGAGTGGAGGGACAGGGGATTCACCCCTCCACTTT
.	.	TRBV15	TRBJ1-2	CATSRDRHSPGYTF	TGTGCCACCAGCAGAGATCGGCACAGTCCGGGCTACACCTTC
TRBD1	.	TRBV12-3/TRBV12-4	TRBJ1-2	CASSSQGAYGYTF	TGTGCCAGCAGTTCTCAGGGGGCCTATGGCTACACCTTC
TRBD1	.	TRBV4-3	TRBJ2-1	CASSPQGVAGNEQFF	TGCGCCAGCAGCCCTCAGGGGGTGGCGGGCAATGAGCAGTTCTTC
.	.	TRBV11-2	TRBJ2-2	CATGRGTNTGELFF	TGTGCCACCGGACGGGGTACGAACACCGGGGAGCTGTTTTTT
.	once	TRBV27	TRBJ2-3	CASRKRNRSTDTQYF	TGTGCCAGCAGGAAGAGGAATCGAAGCACAGATACGCAGTATTTT
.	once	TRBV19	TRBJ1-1	CASSPRRQAARNTEAFF	TGTGCCAGTAGTCCACGGAGACAGGCCGCCCGGAACACTGAAGCTTTCTTT
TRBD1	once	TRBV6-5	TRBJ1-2	CASNLGTGLNYGYTF	TGTGCCAGCAACCTCGGGACAGGGCTAAACTATGGCTACACCTTC
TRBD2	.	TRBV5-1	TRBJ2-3	CASSKGRTSETDTQYF	TGCGCCAGCAGCAAGGGTCGGACTAGCGAAACAGATACGCAGTATTTT
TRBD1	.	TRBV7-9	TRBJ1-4	CASSFRQGIDEKLFF	TGTGCCAGCAGCTTCCGACAGGGGATAGATGAAAAACTGTTTTTT
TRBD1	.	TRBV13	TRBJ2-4	CASSPSGTGGNIQYF	TGTGCCAGCAGCCCCTCCGGGACAGGGGGGAACATTCAGTACTTC
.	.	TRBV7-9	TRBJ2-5	CASSLAWQRAYQETQYF	TGTGCCAGCAGCTTAGCCTGGCAGAGAGCGTACCAAGAGACCCAGTACTTC
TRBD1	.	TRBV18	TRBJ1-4	CASSLNRGVNEKLFF	TGTGCCAGCTCGTTAAACAGGGGCGTTAATGAAAAACTGTTTTTT
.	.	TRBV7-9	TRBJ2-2	CASSPYGGDHAGELFF	TGTGCCAGCAGCCCCTACGGAGGGGACCATGCCGGGGAGCTGTTTTTT
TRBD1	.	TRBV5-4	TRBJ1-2	CASSTGTGLNFYGYTF	TGTGCCAGCAGCACCGGGACAGGGTTGAATTTTTATGGCTACACCTTC
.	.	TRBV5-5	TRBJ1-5	CASSGTEYQPQHF	TGTGCCAGCAGCGGGACTGAGTATCAGCCCCAGCATTTT
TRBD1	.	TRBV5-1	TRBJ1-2	CASSPGQAGGYTF	TGCGCCAGCAGCCCGGGACAGGCTGGTGGCTACACCTTC
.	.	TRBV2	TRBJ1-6	CASIPGIQNSPLHF	TGTGCCAGCATTCCGGGGATTCAAAATTCACCCCTCCACTTT
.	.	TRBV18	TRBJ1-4	CASSPNLQAATNEKLFF	TGTGCCAGCTCACCTAACTTACAGGCCGCAACTAATGAAAAACTGTTTTTT
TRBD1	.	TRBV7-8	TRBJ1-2	CASGGQGVYYGYTF	TGTGCCAGCGGCGGACAGGGGGTGTACTATGGCTACACCTTC
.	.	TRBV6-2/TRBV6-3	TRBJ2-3	CASTPWPRDMDTQYF	TGTGCCAGCACCCCGTGGCCCCGGGACATGGATACGCAGTATTTT
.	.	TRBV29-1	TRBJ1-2	CSVSFTGKHGYTF	TGCAGCGTCAGCTTCACAGGGAAACATGGCTACACCTTC
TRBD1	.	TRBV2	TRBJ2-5	CASTDRGQVETQYF	TGTGCCAGCACTGACAGGGGTCAGGTGGAGACCCAGTACTTC
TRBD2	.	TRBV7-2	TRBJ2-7	CASSLSSGGLYEQYF	TGTGCCAGCAGCTTATCTAGCGGGGGACTCTACGAGCAGTACTTC
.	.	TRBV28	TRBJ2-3	CASSLPLLTDTQYF	TGTGCCAGCAGTTTACCCCTCCTCACAGATACGCAGTATTTT
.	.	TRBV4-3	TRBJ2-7	CASSQMVAGEGYEQYF	TGCGCCAGCAGCCAAATGGTCGCAGGGGAGGGCTACGAGCAGTACTTC
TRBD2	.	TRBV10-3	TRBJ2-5	CASKGGGEETQYF	TGTGCCTCGAAAGGCGGGGGGGAAGAGACCCAGTACTTC